This T cell receptor (beta chain) was obtained from a study of CD8+ T cells in alopecia areata. General observations from the study: Scalp data also include sequences from resident alphabeta T cells of normal skin. Scalp clonality and expanded CD8+ clones among the top 100 were significantly decreased by tofacitinib.

Sample treatment: oral pan-JAK inhibitor, 5-10 mg twice daily. PBMCs provided sorted CD4+ and CD8+ T cells. A remark on this clone: What it binds is not known.

The sequencing template was cDNA reverse transcribed from extracted RNA. Clones were read by immunoSEQ multiplex PCR, and TCRdb kept only the in-frame ones, dropping some. The data hold roughly 100,000 clones, with approximately 60% observed a single time. V shed 1 base, J shed 4 bases, and the junction held 4 bases outside the gene matches. CDR3 size: 14 residues. Germline V gene sequence: CDR1 SQVTM, CDR2 ANQGSEA. The TCR sequence derives from a human donor with alopecia areata. Sample: CD8+ T cells sorted from blood, taken at week 4, from a patient treated with tofacitinib. The chain employs TRBV29-1 and TRBJ1-2; 9 bases fit TRBD1. The CDR3 sequence: CSVEGQGVGYGYTF. CDR3 in DNA: TGCAGCGTTGAAGGACAGGGGGTTGGCTATGGCTACACCTTC.